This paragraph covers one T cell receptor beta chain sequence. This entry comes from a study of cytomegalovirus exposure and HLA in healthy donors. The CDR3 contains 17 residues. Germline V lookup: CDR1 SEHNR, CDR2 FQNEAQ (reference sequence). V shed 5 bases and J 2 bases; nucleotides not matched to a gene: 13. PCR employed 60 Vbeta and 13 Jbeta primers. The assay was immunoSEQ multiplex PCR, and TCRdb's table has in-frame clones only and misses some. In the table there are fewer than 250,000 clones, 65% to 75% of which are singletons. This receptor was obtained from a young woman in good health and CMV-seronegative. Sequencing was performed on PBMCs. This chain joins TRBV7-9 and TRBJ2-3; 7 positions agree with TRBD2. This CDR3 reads CASSPSGRERDTDTQYF. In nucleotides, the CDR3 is TGTGCCAGCAGCCCATCAGGGCGAGAGCGGGACACAGATACGCAGTATTTT.